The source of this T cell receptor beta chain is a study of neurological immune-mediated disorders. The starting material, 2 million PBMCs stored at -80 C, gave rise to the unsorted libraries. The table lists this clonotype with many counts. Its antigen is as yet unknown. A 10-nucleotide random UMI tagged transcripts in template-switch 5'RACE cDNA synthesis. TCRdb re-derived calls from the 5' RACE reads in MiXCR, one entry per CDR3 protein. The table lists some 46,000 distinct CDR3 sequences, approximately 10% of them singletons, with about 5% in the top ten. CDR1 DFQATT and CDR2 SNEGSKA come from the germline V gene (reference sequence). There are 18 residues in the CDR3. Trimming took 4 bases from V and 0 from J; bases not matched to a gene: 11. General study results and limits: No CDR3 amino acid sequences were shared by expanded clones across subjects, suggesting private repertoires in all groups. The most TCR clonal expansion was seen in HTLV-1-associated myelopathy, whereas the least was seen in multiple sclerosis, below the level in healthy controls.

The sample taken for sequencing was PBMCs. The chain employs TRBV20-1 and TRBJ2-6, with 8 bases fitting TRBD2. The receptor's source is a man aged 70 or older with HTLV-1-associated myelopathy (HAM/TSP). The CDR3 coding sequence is TGCAGTGCTACTAAAGCGGGGGCACCCCGCTCTGGGGCCAACGTCCTGACTTTC. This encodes CSATKAGAPRSGANVLTF.